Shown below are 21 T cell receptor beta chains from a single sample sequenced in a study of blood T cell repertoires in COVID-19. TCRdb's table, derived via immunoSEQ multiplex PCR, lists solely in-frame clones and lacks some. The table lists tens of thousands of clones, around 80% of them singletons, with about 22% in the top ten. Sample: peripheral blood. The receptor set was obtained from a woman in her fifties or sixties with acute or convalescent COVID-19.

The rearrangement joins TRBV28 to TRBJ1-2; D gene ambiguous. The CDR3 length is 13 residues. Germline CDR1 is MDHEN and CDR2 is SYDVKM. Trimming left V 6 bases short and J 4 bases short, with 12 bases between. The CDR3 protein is CASSDGRGYGYTF. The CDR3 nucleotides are TGTGCCAGCAGCGATGGACGGGGCTATGGCTACACCTTC.

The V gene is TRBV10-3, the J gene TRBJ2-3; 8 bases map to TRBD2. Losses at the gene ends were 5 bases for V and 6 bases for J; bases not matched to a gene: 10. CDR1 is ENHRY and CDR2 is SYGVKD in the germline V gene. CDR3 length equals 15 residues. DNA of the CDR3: TGTGCCATCAGTACTATGGGACTAGACGCCGATACGCAGTATTTT. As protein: CAISTMGLDADTQYF.

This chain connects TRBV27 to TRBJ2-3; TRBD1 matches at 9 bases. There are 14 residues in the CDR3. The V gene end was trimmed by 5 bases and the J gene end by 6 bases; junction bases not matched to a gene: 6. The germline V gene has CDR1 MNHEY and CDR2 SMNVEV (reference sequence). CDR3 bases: TGTGCCAGCAGTCTGACAGGGGGGTTGGATACGCAGTATTTT. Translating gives CASSLTGGLDTQYF.

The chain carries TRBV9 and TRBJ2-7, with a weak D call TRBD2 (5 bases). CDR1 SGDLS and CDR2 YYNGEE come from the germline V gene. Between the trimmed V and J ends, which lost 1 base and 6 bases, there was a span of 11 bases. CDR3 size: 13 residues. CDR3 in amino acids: CASSVFEGSEQYF. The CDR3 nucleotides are TGTGCCAGCAGCGTATTTGAGGGAAGCGAGCAGTACTTC.

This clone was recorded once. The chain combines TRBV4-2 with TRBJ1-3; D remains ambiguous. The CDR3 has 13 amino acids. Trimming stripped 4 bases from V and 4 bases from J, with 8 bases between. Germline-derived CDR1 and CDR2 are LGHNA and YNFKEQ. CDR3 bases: TGTGCCAGCAGCCTCGGGGTCGGAAACACCATATATTTT. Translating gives CASSLGVGNTIYF.

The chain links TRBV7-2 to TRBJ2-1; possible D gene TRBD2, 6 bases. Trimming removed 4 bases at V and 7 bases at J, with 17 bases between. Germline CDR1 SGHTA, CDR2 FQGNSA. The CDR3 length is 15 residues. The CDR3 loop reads CASSYDLRGSNEQFF. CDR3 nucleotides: TGTGCCAGCAGCTACGACCTTCGGGGGTCGAATGAGCAGTTCTTC. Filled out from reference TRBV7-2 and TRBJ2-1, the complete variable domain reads GAGVSQSPSNKVTEKGKDVELRCDPISGHTALYWYRQSLGQGLEFLIYFQGNSAPDKSGLPSDRFSAERTGGSVSTLTIQRTQQEDSAVYLCASSYDLRGSNEQFFGPGTRLTVL.

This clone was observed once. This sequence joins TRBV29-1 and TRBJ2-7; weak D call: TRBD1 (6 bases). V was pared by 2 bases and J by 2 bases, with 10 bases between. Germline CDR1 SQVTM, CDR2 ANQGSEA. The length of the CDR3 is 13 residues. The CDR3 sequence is CSVESGQPYEQYF. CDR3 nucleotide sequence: TGCAGCGTTGAATCCGGACAGCCCTACGAGCAGTACTTC.

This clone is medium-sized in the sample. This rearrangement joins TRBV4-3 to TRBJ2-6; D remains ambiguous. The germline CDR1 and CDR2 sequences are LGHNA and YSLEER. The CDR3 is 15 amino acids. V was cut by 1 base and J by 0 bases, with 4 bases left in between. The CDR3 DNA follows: TGCGCCAGCAGCCAAGCCGTCTCTGGGGCCAACGTCCTGACTTTC. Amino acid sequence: CASSQAVSGANVLTF.

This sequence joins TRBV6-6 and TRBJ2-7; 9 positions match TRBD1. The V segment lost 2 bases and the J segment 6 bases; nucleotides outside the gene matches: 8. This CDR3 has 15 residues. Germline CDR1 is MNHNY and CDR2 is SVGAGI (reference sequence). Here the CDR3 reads CASSYRTGVSGEQYF. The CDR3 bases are TGTGCCAGCAGTTACAGGACAGGGGTATCGGGCGAGCAGTACTTC.

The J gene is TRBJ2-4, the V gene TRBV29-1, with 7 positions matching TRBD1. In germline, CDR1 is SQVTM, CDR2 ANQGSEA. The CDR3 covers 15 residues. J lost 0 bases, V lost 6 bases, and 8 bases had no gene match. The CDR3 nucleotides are TGCAGCGTGTCGGGACAGAACAAAGCCAAAAACATTCAGTACTTC. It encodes CSVSGQNKAKNIQYF.

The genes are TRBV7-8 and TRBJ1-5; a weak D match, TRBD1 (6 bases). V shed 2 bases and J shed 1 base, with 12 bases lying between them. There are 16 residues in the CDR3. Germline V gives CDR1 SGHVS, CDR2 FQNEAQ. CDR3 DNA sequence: TGTGCCAGCAGCTTAATCCGGGGGGCGAGCAATCAGCCCCAGCATTTT. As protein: CASSLIRGASNQPQHF.

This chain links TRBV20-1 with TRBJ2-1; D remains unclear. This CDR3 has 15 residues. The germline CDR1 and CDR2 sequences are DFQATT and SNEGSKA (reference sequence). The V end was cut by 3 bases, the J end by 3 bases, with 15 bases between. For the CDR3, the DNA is TGCAGTGCTAGTCAGTCCCCGGCGGTCTACAATGAGCAGTTCTTC. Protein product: CSASQSPAVYNEQFF.

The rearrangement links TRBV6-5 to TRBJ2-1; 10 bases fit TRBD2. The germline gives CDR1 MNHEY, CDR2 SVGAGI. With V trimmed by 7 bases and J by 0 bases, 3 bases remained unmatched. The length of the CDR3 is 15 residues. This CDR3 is CASTASGGSYNEQFF. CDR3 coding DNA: TGTGCCAGCACTGCTAGCGGGGGCTCCTACAATGAGCAGTTCTTC.

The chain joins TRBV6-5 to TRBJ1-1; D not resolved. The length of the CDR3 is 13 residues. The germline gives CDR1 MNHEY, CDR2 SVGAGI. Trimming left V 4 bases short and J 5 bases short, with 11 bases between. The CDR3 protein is CASSWESRTEAFF. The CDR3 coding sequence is TGTGCCAGCAGTTGGGAGAGTAGGACTGAAGCTTTCTTT.

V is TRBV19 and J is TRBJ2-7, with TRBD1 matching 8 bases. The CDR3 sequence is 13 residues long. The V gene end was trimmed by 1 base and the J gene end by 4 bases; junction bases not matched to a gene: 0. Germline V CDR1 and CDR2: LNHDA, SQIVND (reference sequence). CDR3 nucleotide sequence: TGTGCCAGTAGTATAGGACAGGGGTACGAGCAGTACTTC. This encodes CASSIGQGYEQYF.

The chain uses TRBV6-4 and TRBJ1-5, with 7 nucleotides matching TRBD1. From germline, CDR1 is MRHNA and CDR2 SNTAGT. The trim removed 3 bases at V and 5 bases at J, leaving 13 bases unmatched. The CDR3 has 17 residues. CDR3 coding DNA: TGTGCCAGCAGTGAAATCGGGACAGAGCCTTGTGATCAGCCCCAGCATTTT. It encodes CASSEIGTEPCDQPQHF.

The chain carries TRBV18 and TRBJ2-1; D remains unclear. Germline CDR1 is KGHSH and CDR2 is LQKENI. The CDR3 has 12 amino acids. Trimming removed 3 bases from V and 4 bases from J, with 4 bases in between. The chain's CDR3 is CASSPQYNEQFF. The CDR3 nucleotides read TGTGCCAGCTCACCCCAGTACAATGAGCAGTTCTTC.

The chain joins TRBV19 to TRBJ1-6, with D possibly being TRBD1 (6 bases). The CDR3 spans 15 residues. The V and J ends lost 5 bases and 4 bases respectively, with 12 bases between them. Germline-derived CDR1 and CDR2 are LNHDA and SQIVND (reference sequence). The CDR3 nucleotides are TGTGCCAGTAGTCAACAGGGAGATTATAATTCACCCCTCCACTTT. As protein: CASSQQGDYNSPLHF. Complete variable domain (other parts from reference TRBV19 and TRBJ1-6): DGGITQSPKYLFRKEGQNVTLSCEQNLNHDAMYWYRQDPGQGLRLIYYSQIVNDFQKGDIAEGYSVSREKKESFPLTVTSAQKNPTAFYLCASSQQGDYNSPLHFGNGTRLTVT.

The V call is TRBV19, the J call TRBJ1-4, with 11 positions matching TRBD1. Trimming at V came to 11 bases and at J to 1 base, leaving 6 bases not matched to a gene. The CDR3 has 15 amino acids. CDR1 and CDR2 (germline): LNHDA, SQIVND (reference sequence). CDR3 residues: CASEDRGQTNEKLFF. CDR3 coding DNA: TGTGCCTCAGAGGACAGGGGGCAAACTAATGAAAAACTGTTTTTT.

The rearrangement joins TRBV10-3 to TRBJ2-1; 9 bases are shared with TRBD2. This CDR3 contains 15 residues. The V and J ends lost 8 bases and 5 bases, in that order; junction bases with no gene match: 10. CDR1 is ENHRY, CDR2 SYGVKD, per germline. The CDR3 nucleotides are TGTGCCATCGGGCGGGGGGGTCGGAATCACAATGAGCAGTTCTTC. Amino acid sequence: CAIGRGGRNHNEQFF.

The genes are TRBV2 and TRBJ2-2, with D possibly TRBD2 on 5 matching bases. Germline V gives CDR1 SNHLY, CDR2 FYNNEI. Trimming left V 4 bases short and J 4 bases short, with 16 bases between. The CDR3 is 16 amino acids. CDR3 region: CASSVRVRLGTGELFF. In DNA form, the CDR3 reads TGTGCCAGCAGTGTGCGGGTGCGTTTGGGCACCGGGGAGCTGTTTTTT.